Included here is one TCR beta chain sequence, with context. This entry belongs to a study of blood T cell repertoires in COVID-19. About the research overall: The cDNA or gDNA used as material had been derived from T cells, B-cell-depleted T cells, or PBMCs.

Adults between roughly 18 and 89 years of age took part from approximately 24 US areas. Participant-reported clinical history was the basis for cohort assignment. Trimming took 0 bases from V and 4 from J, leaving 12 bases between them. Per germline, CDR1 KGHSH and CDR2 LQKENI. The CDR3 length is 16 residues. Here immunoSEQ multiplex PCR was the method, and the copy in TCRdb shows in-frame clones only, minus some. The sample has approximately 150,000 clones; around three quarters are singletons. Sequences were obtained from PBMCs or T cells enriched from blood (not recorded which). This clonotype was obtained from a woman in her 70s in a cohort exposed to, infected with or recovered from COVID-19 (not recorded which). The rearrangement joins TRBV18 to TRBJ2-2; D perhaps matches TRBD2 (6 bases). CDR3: CASSPPSGASTGELFF. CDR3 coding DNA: TGTGCCAGCTCACCACCTTCGGGAGCTTCCACCGGGGAGCTGTTTTTT.